This is a list of T cell receptor beta chains from one sample in a study of shared clonotypes between healthy human individuals. The repertoire was sequenced with immunoSEQ multiplex PCR; TCRdb's copy has only in-frame clones and lacks some. The data hold over a million clones, with more than 75% observed a single time. The sequenced material came from memory CD4+ T cells from PBMCs. Receptors were obtained from a young man in good health. Some clones in this sample may be carry-over from other donors' samples. CDR3s include the opening cysteine and the closing phenylalanine or tryptophan. Fields, in order: V gene, J gene, D gene, clone size, CDR3 protein, CDR3 DNA. D genes are given only for firm matches. Only some rows state a clone size, as once, few, many or a class for expanded clones.

>TRBV6-5|TRBJ1-3|TRBD1|NA
CASTNPGQGNTIYF
TGTGCCAGCACCAACCCGGGACAGGGAAACACCATATATTTT
>TRBV29-1|TRBJ2-2|NA|NA
CSGRNTGELFF
TGCAGCGGAAGGAACACCGGGGAGCTGTTTTTT
>TRBV6-4|TRBJ2-2|TRBD2|many
CASSPYSGGANTGELFF
TGTGCCAGCAGCCCCTATAGCGGGGGAGCGAACACCGGGGAGCTGTTTTTT
>TRBV11-3|TRBJ2-3|NA|NA
CASSHGLSGGIAERTDTQYF
TGTGCCAGCAGCCACGGCCTATCAGGGGGAATAGCGGAGCGCACAGATACGCAGTATTTT
>TRBV6-1|TRBJ2-1|TRBD1|NA
CASSDPGQRYNEQFF
TGTGCCAGCAGTGATCCGGGACAGAGATACAATGAGCAGTTCTTC
>TRBV19|TRBJ2-7|TRBD2|NA
CASSARGLATGFYEQYF
TGTGCCAGTAGTGCCCGAGGACTAGCGACCGGGTTCTACGAGCAGTACTTC
>TRBV2|TRBJ2-7|NA|NA
CASSVLGSERQYF
TGTGCCAGCAGTGTCCTGGGGTCGGAACGGCAGTACTTC
>TRBV30|TRBJ2-3|TRBD2|NA
CAWSGLAGVEDTQYF
TGTGCCTGGAGCGGCCTAGCGGGAGTGGAAGATACGCAGTATTTT
>TRBV7-9|TRBJ1-1|NA|NA
CASSPWANLGAFF
TGTGCCAGCAGCCCGTGGGCCAATTTAGGAGCTTTCTTT
>TRBV7-3|TRBJ2-3|TRBD2|few
CASSLNAGGTDTQYF
TGTGCCAGCAGCTTAAATGCGGGGGGCACAGATACGCAGTATTTT
>TRBV5-1|TRBJ1-3|NA|NA
CASSSTAQSGNTIYF
TGCGCCAGCAGCTCGACTGCCCAGTCTGGAAACACCATATATTTT
>TRBV30|TRBJ2-3|NA|NA
CAGTHDGIQYF
TGTGCCGGTACTCATGACGGGATTCAGTATTTT
>TRBV4-2|TRBJ1-3|NA|NA
CASRLQGSLGNTIYF
TGTGCCAGCCGACTCCAGGGCTCCCTCGGAAACACCATATATTTT
>TRBV10-3|TRBJ2-5|TRBD1|NA
CAIKPGQRGETQYF
TGTGCCATCAAACCGGGACAGCGAGGAGAGACCCAGTACTTC
>TRBV2|TRBJ2-7|TRBD2|NA
CASSDMGLAGDEQYF
TGTGCCAGCAGTGATATGGGACTAGCGGGAGACGAGCAGTACTTC
>TRBV5-1|TRBJ2-1|TRBD2|NA
CASSRTSPTEQFF
TGCGCCAGCAGCCGGACTAGTCCTACTGAGCAGTTCTTC
>TRBV21-1|TRBJ2-7|NA|few
CASSKEFGAYPGNYEQYF
TGTGCCAGCAGCAAAGAATTCGGGGCCTACCCTGGAAATTACGAGCAGTACTTC
>TRBV23-1|TRBJ1-1|NA|NA
CASSQDPTAADTEAFF
TGCGCCAGCAGTCAAGACCCTACAGCAGCGGACACTGAAGCTTTCTTT
>TRBV28|TRBJ2-2|NA|NA
CASSIGRVGELFF
TGTGCCAGCTCAATTGGCCGTGTAGGGGAGCTGTTTTTT
>TRBV28|TRBJ1-5|TRBD1|NA
CASSLLGTAIYNQPQHF
TGTGCCAGCAGCTTGCTTGGGACAGCAATATACAATCAGCCCCAGCATTTT
>TRBV2|TRBJ2-1|TRBD2|NA
CASTASGSRGEQFF
TGTGCCAGCACTGCGAGCGGGAGTAGGGGTGAGCAGTTCTTC
>TRBV7-9|TRBJ2-7|NA|NA
CASSRITGSEQYF
TGTGCCAGCAGCCGGATTACAGGGTCCGAGCAGTACTTC
>TRBV7-3|TRBJ2-5|NA|NA
CASSLSGETQYF
TGTGCCAGCAGCTTGAGTGGAGAGACCCAGTACTTC
>TRBV4-1|TRBJ2-3|TRBD1|NA
CASSRDRGYGTDTQYF
TGCGCCAGCAGCCGGGACAGGGGGTATGGTACAGATACGCAGTATTTT
>TRBV14|TRBJ2-1|NA|NA
CASSQVRNGAQFF
TGTGCCAGCAGCCAAGTTAGGAACGGGGCGCAGTTCTTC
>TRBV10-3|TRBJ1-5|NA|few
CAISESLRQPQHF
TGTGCCATCAGTGAGTCTTTGAGGCAGCCCCAGCATTTT
>TRBV30|TRBJ2-6|NA|NA
CAWGRGLSGANVLTF
TGTGCCTGGGGACGCGGACTCTCTGGGGCCAACGTCCTGACTTTC
>TRBV7-2|TRBJ2-7|TRBD2|NA
CASSLSPSGTYEQYF
TGTGCCAGCAGCTTATCGCCTAGCGGAACCTACGAGCAGTACTTC
>TRBV7-9|TRBJ1-6|NA|NA
CASRSPGDSPLHF
TGTGCCAGCAGATCGCCCGGGGATTCACCCCTCCACTTT
>TRBV4-1|TRBJ2-7|TRBD2|NA
CASSQEMAGGHYEQYF
TGCGCCAGCAGCCAAGAGATGGCGGGAGGGCACTACGAGCAGTACTTC
>TRBV5-6|TRBJ2-7|NA|NA
CASSPGTEAQYF
TGTGCCAGCAGCCCCGGGACTGAGGCGCAGTACTTC
>TRBV5-1|TRBJ2-1|NA|few
CASSLGEGRRNEQFF
TGCGCCAGCAGCTTGGGTGAGGGCCGTCGGAATGAGCAGTTCTTC
>TRBV5-1|TRBJ2-7|TRBD2|NA
CASSPRMGGGLNEQYF
TGCGCCAGCAGCCCTAGGATGGGGGGAGGGTTGAACGAGCAGTACTTC
>TRBV7-9|TRBJ1-1|NA|NA
CASSLPRDLAEAFF
TGTGCCAGCAGCTTGCCACGGGACCTCGCTGAAGCTTTCTTT
>TRBV6-6|TRBJ2-7|NA|NA
CASSYSAVTDYEQYF
TGTGCCAGCAGTTACTCTGCCGTGACAGACTACGAGCAGTACTTC
>TRBV5-1|TRBJ2-7|TRBD1|NA
CASSSTGGGQYF
TGCGCCAGCAGCTCTACAGGGGGCGGGCAGTACTTC
>TRBV2|TRBJ2-1|TRBD2|NA
CASSGGLAGDRYNEQFF
TGTGCCAGCAGCGGGGGACTAGCGGGAGATCGCTACAATGAGCAGTTCTTC
>TRBV13|TRBJ2-2|NA|NA
CASSQYRTGELFF
TGTGCCAGCAGCCAGTATAGGACCGGGGAGCTGTTTTTT
>TRBV5-1|TRBJ2-7|TRBD2|NA
CASSPPYAGSSGYEQYF
TGCGCCAGCAGCCCCCCCTACGCGGGATCTAGCGGCTACGAGCAGTACTTC
>TRBV29-1|TRBJ2-1|TRBD2|NA
CSVCLLAAVHEQFF
TGCAGCGTTTGTCTCCTAGCGGCCGTTCACGAGCAGTTCTTC
>TRBV6-1|TRBJ2-3|TRBD2|NA
CASSGPTSGRRYF
TGTGCCAGCAGTGGCCCGACTAGCGGGAGACGGTATTTT
>TRBV5-6|TRBJ2-2|NA|NA
CASSLLSRNTGELFF
TGTGCCAGCAGCCTATTAAGTAGGAACACCGGGGAGCTGTTTTTT
>TRBV2|TRBJ1-4|NA|NA
CASSLVALGLFF
TGTGCCAGCTCTCTGGTGGCCTTAGGACTGTTTTTT
>TRBV18|TRBJ2-2|NA|NA
CASTTMGATNTGELFF
TGTGCCAGCACAACGATGGGGGCCACCAACACCGGGGAGCTGTTTTTT
>TRBV18|TRBJ2-7|TRBD2|NA
CASSPIAGAYEQYF
TGTGCCAGCTCACCTATAGCGGGAGCCTACGAGCAGTACTTC
>TRBV7-9|TRBJ2-1|TRBD1|NA
CASSRTGNEQFF
TGTGCCAGCAGCCGGACAGGGAATGAGCAGTTCTTC
>TRBV29-1|TRBJ2-3|TRBD1|NA
CSVPEDRGGTDTQYF
TGCAGCGTTCCGGAAGACAGGGGTGGCACAGATACGCAGTATTTT
>TRBV5-4|TRBJ2-5|NA|NA
CASSREGETQYF
TGTGCCAGCAGTCGAGAAGGGGAGACCCAGTACTTC
>TRBV28|TRBJ2-2|NA|NA
CASSLLTTGLFF
TGTGCCAGCAGTTTATTGACTACAGGGCTGTTTTTT
>TRBV28|TRBJ1-5|TRBD1|NA
CASSLLQFKQGSPGNQPQHF
TGTGCCAGCAGTTTACTACAATTTAAACAGGGGTCTCCAGGCAATCAGCCCCAGCATTTT
>TRBV28|TRBJ1-2|NA|NA
CASSLAAGRFYGYTF
TGTGCCAGCAGTTTAGCGGCGGGCAGGTTCTATGGCTACACCTTC
>TRBV6-1|TRBJ1-2|NA|NA
CASSEAPSIKNYGYTF
TGTGCCAGCAGTGAAGCGCCTTCCATAAAGAACTATGGCTACACCTTC
>TRBV9|TRBJ2-7|NA|NA
CASSPTGRSEQYF
TGTGCCAGCAGCCCTACGGGGCGGAGCGAGCAGTACTTC
>TRBV5-1|TRBJ2-5|NA|once
CASSLTGVQETQYF
TGCGCCAGCAGCTTAACAGGTGTTCAAGAGACCCAGTACTTC
>TRBV29-1|TRBJ2-7|NA|NA
CSVEGTTGYF
TGCAGCGTTGAAGGGACCACGGGGTACTTC